Listed below are T cell receptor beta chains from one sample, sequenced in a study of CD8 T cells in ankylosing spondylitis. From the 5' RACE reads, TCRdb called clonotypes with MiXCR, one entry per CDR3 protein. Of around 33,000 distinct CDR3 sequences in the sample, about 7.2% were seen once. The source material was blood, either unsorted or a sorted T cell fraction (not recorded which). These receptor sequences come from a male donor with ankylosing spondylitis or in good health (not recorded which). The CDR3 runs from the conserved cysteine through the conserved F or W. A D gene is named only where the DNA matches it firmly. For some rows the clone size is stated as once, few or many, or as a class when expanded; others skip it.

V gene	J gene	D gene	clone size	CDR3 protein	CDR3 DNA
TRBV5-1	TRBJ2-1	TRBD2	many	CASSLPGGLNEQFF	TGCGCCAGCAGCTTGCCGGGAGGGCTGAATGAGCAGTTCTTC
TRBV4-2	TRBJ1-1	TRBD1	.	CASSLGTVDEAFF	TGTGCCAGCAGCCTCGGGACAGTTGATGAAGCTTTCTTT
TRBV6-1	TRBJ2-3	.	many	CASTPTSTDTQYF	TGTGCCAGCACGCCTACTAGCACAGATACGCAGTATTTT
TRBV5-1	TRBJ2-5	.	many	CASSPTGPQETQYF	TGCGCCAGCAGCCCGACAGGCCCCCAAGAGACCCAGTACTTC
TRBV27	TRBJ2-1	TRBD2	.	CASSPGTSGGWSYNEQFF	TGTGCCAGCAGTCCCGGGACTAGCGGGGGATGGTCCTACAATGAGCAGTTCTTC
TRBV9	TRBJ2-7	TRBD1	many	CASSVTGTGSSYEQYF	TGTGCCAGCAGCGTAACCGGGACAGGGAGCTCCTACGAGCAGTACTTC
TRBV13	TRBJ2-3	.	many	CASSLGPIRAIGDF	TGTGCCAGCAGCCTGGGCCCAATCCGGGCCATCGGGGATTTT
TRBV7-3	TRBJ2-1	.	many	CASHPGLGASYNEQFF	TGTGCCAGCCACCCCGGTCTGGGGGCTTCCTACAATGAGCAGTTCTTC
TRBV23-1	TRBJ2-1	TRBD2	few	CASSPGLAAINEQFF	TGCGCCAGCAGTCCGGGACTAGCGGCCATCAATGAGCAGTTCTTC
TRBV11-2	TRBJ2-5	.	.	CASSLIRPRAPQETQHF	TGTGCCAGCAGCTTAATTCGGCCTAGGGCCCCGCAAGAGACCCAGCACTTC
TRBV11-3	TRBJ2-1	TRBD1	.	CASSSSGTGGHNEQFF	TGTGCCAGCAGCTCGTCCGGGACAGGGGGCCACAATGAGCAGTTCTTC
TRBV11-2	TRBJ2-5	.	many	CASSMNRETQYF	TGTGCCAGCAGCATGAACCGAGAGACCCAGTACTTC
TRBV15	TRBJ2-3	.	few	CATSRVGLGRDTQYF	TGTGCCACCAGCAGAGTCGGGCTGGGTCGGGATACGCAGTATTTT
TRBV12-3/TRBV12-4	TRBJ2-4	TRBD1	many	CASSPTGQGEAKNIQYF	TGTGCCAGCAGTCCTACTGGACAGGGTGAAGCCAAAAACATTCAGTACTTC
TRBV3-1	TRBJ2-7	TRBD1	many	CASSQDWRQGSYEQYF	TGTGCCAGCAGCCAAGATTGGAGACAGGGATCCTACGAGCAGTACTTC
TRBV6-1	TRBJ2-3	TRBD2	many	CASSQPSGGSTDTQYF	TGTGCCAGCAGCCAACCGAGCGGGGGTAGCACAGATACGCAGTATTTT
TRBV20-1	TRBJ1-5	.	many	CSASRGTQPQHF	TGCAGTGCTAGTAGGGGTACTCAGCCCCAGCATTTT
TRBV11-1	TRBJ2-2	TRBD2	few	CASSSTPGGVGGELFF	TGTGCCAGCAGCTCCACCCCGGGGGGTGTCGGCGGGGAGCTGTTTTTT
TRBV20-1	TRBJ2-2	.	many	CSARDGRNTGELFF	TGCAGTGCTAGAGATGGGCGGAACACCGGGGAGCTGTTTTTT
TRBV6-5	TRBJ2-5	.	many	CASSYSVDRRRVETQYF	TGTGCCAGCAGTTACTCGGTCGATCGCCGGAGGGTAGAGACCCAGTACTTC
TRBV11-2	TRBJ2-3	.	many	CASSLFRDTQYF	TGTGCCAGCAGCTTATTCCGGGATACGCAGTATTTT
TRBV10-3	TRBJ1-3	.	many	CAISESNPNTIYF	TGTGCCATCAGTGAGTCCAATCCAAACACCATATATTTT
TRBV3-1	TRBJ2-1	.	many	CASSQVPRRLEQFF	TGTGCCAGCAGCCAAGTTCCTCGCCGCTTAGAGCAGTTCTTC
TRBV7-9	TRBJ2-2	.	few	CASSLPTNAGELFF	TGTGCCAGCAGCTTGCCCACAAACGCCGGGGAGCTGTTTTTT
TRBV5-1	TRBJ2-3	.	many	CASSTRDRTDTQYF	TGCGCCAGCAGCACCCGGGACCGCACAGATACGCAGTATTTT
TRBV20-1	TRBJ2-1	.	many	CSGGYPGPYNEQFF	TGCAGTGGTGGCTACCCAGGGCCCTACAATGAGCAGTTCTTC
TRBV28	TRBJ2-1	TRBD1	few	CASTDAGQGYNEQFF	TGTGCCAGCACCGACGCGGGACAGGGCTACAATGAGCAGTTCTTC
TRBV12-3/TRBV12-4	TRBJ1-1	.	medium-sized	CASSFSLGTEAFF	TGTGCCAGCAGTTTCTCCTTAGGGACTGAAGCTTTCTTT
TRBV7-6	TRBJ2-1	TRBD2	many	CASSPQKYSGLAGNNEQFF	TGTGCCAGCAGCCCGCAGAAATATTCCGGACTAGCGGGGAACAATGAGCAGTTCTTC
TRBV27	TRBJ2-1	TRBD2	many	CASSSYPGLEHNEQFF	TGTGCCAGCAGTTCCTATCCGGGACTAGAGCACAATGAGCAGTTCTTC
TRBV7-7	TRBJ2-5	.	few	CASSLLVGQETQYF	TGTGCCAGCAGCTTACTCGTGGGGCAAGAGACCCAGTACTTC
TRBV12-3/TRBV12-4	TRBJ2-3	TRBD2	many	CATHTGTSADTQYF	TGTGCCACCCATACCGGGACTAGCGCAGATACGCAGTATTTT
TRBV29-1	TRBJ1-2	.	many	CSVEEAGVKGYTF	TGCAGCGTTGAAGAGGCCGGGGTTAAGGGCTACACCTTC
TRBV7-9	TRBJ2-5	.	.	CASSTRTVLGETQYF	TGTGCCAGCAGCACGCGGACAGTTCTAGGGGAGACCCAGTACTTC
TRBV14	TRBJ2-1	.	many	CASSQDLGWGSNEQFF	TGTGCCAGCAGCCAAGATCTTGGGTGGGGCAGTAATGAGCAGTTCTTC
TRBV5-1	TRBJ2-1	TRBD2	many	CASSLTTGSGYNEQFF	TGCGCCAGCAGCTTGACCACGGGTAGCGGGTACAATGAGCAGTTCTTC
TRBV7-8	TRBJ2-7	TRBD2	many	CASSSIAGAGYEQYF	TGTGCCAGCAGCTCTATAGCGGGAGCGGGCTACGAGCAGTACTTC
TRBV6-5	TRBJ2-1	.	few	CASSYSRTTYEQFF	TGTGCCAGCAGTTACTCAAGGACCACGTATGAGCAGTTCTTC
TRBV7-2	TRBJ2-3	.	.	CASRPSRTETQYF	TGTGCCAGCAGACCCTCCCGGACTGAAACGCAGTATTTT
TRBV5-1	TRBJ2-2	.	many	CASSLVGGVRSTGELFF	TGCGCCAGCAGCTTGGTCGGCGGAGTCCGCAGCACCGGGGAGCTGTTTTTT
TRBV20-1	TRBJ2-3	.	few	CSARHPRGTSTDTQYF	TGCAGTGCTAGACACCCACGGGGGACTAGCACAGATACGCAGTATTTT
TRBV3-1	TRBJ2-5	.	many	CASSSDFYQETQYF	TGTGCCAGCAGCTCGGACTTTTACCAAGAGACCCAGTACTTC
TRBV2	TRBJ2-3	.	.	CASSDRGSTATQYF	TGTGCCAGCAGTGACAGGGGCAGCACAGCTACGCAGTATTTT
TRBV2	TRBJ1-1	.	.	CASHGQRSVEAFF	TGTGCCAGCCACGGACAGCGAAGCGTTGAAGCTTTCTTT
TRBV28	TRBJ1-6	.	many	CASSPRQGTRPPLHF	TGTGCCAGCAGTCCAAGGCAGGGGACGAGGCCACCCCTCCACTTT